This T cell receptor beta chain was identified during a study of blood T cell repertoires in COVID-19. The CDR3 is made up of 14 amino acids. V was pared by 1 base and J by 3 bases, with 6 bases between. CDR1 is LGHNA and CDR2 is YNFKEQ in the germline V gene. Sequencing used immunoSEQ multiplex PCR; TCRdb keeps in-frame clones, though not all of them. The table records a few hundred thousand clones, around 90% of them present only once. This clonotype was sampled from a man under 40 who had been exposed to COVID-19. The specimen was PBMCs or T cells enriched from blood (not recorded which). The V and J genes are TRBV4-2 and TRBJ2-2; weak D call: TRBD1 (5 bases). CDR3 loop: CASSQGQYTGELFF. The CDR3 nucleotides read TGTGCCAGCAGCCAAGGACAGTACACCGGGGAGCTGTTTTTT.